These 2 T cell receptor beta chains were sequenced from one sample in a study of early T cells in non-severe SARS-CoV-2 infection. MiXCR, run by TCRdb on the 5' RACE reads, gives a single entry per CDR3 protein. The sample lists 85,000 to 100,000 distinct CDR3 sequences; approximately 10% were seen once. The sample was whole blood. The origin of the receptors is an adult who was a healthcare worker with PCR-confirmed SARS-CoV-2 infection or an uninfected control (not recorded which).

V gene TRBV28 combines with J gene TRBJ2-7, with TRBD1 identical over 7 bases. With V trimmed by 5 bases and J by 3 bases, 7 bases remained unmatched. This CDR3 region has 14 residues. Germline V gives CDR1 MDHEN, CDR2 SYDVKM. The CDR3 DNA sequence: TGTGCCAGCAGTCCCGGGACAGTAAACTACGAGCAGTACTTC. Its protein product is CASSPGTVNYEQYF.

In this sample, this clonotype turned up a few times. The chain carries TRBV5-1 and TRBJ2-1; 10 bases match TRBD1. The CDR3 spans 15 residues. The germline V gene has CDR1 SGHRS and CDR2 YFSETQ. The ends lost 4 bases at V and 5 bases at J; junction bases unmatched: 6. As DNA, the CDR3 is TGCGCCAGCAGCGGCGGGACAGGGGATAACAATGAGCAGTTCTTC. It yields the protein CASSGGTGDNNEQFF.